Listed below are T cell receptor beta chains from one sample, sequenced in a study of blood T cell repertoires in COVID-19. Some clones are missing from TCRdb's copy, which holds only in-frame ones; the method was immunoSEQ multiplex PCR. The sample has roughly 150,000 clones; roughly 93% are singletons. The sequencing input was peripheral blood. The receptor set was obtained from a man aged 18 to 29 with acute or convalescent COVID-19. CDR3s include the opening cysteine and the closing phenylalanine or tryptophan.

>16|TRBV9|TRBJ1-6
CASSVSSTGTGSPLHF
>15|TRBV9|TRBJ1-5
CASSVGSGHNQPQHF
>16|TRBV10-3|TRBJ2-1
CAISAGDRHSYNEQFF
>14|TRBV7-9|TRBJ1-4
CASSLGTGGEKLFF
>14|TRBV5-4|TRBJ1-1
CASTPVAVAGEAFF
>13|TRBV30|TRBJ1-2
CAWVSTHNYGYTF
>14|TRBV5-1|TRBJ2-7
CASSSTGSSYEQYF
>15|TRBV5-5|TRBJ2-5
CASSLGQKTQETQYF
>15|TRBV19|TRBJ1-2
CASSIGTGENYGYTF
>17|TRBV5-1|TRBJ2-1
CASTGLATGFSYNEQFF
>16|TRBV2|TRBJ1-4
CASSVDRPATNEKLFF
>15|TRBV2|TRBJ2-5
CASSQDRGKYETQYF
>13|TRBV30|TRBJ2-7
CAWAIRQGTEQYF
>11|TRBV9|TRBJ2-7
CASSLPPEEYF
>17|TRBV11-2|TRBJ2-5
CASSFRKPGTGGETQYF
>12|TRBV3-1/TRBV3-2|TRBJ1-4
CASSQDYGKLFF